Below are 12 T cell receptor beta chains sequenced from a single sample in a study of T cell responses to AZD1222 COVID-19 vaccine. Sequenced by immunoSEQ multiplex PCR; TCRdb stores in-frame clones only, minus some. The data hold about 110,000 clones, with approximately 90% observed a single time. The sample here was peripheral blood, taken on day 0 of AZD1222 vaccination. Receptor source: an adult in good health.

The V gene is TRBV7-9, the J gene TRBJ2-7; D may be TRBD1 (6 bases). Trimming took 5 bases from V and 7 from J, leaving 12 bases between them. From germline, CDR1 is SEHNR and CDR2 FQNEAQ (reference sequence). The CDR3 is made up of 12 amino acids. The DNA of the CDR3 is TGTGCCAGCAGCCAAGGCCAGGGGGAGCAGTACTTC. Its translation: CASSQGQGEQYF.

V and J are TRBV28 and TRBJ2-1, with D unclear. The CDR3 is 10 residues long. The V end was cut by 2 bases, the J end by 7 bases, with 0 bases between. Germline assignment: CDR1 MDHEN and CDR2 SYDVKM. CDR3 in DNA: TGTGCCAGCAGTTTAAATGAGCAGTTCTTC. This sequence encodes CASSLNEQFF.

This chain uses TRBV20-1 with TRBJ1-5; D gene unclear. V shed 3 bases and J shed 0 bases, with 15 bases lying between them. Germline V gene sequence: CDR1 DFQATT, CDR2 SNEGSKA (reference sequence). This CDR3 has 16 amino acids. The CDR3 DNA reads TGCAGTGCTAGTCGGCCCCTGGGGTATAGCAATCAGCCCCAGCATTTT. Protein sequence: CSASRPLGYSNQPQHF.

The chain links TRBV4-1 to TRBJ1-5; D ambiguous. CDR3 length: 12 amino acids. Per germline, CDR1 MGHRA and CDR2 YSYEKL. With 1 base removed from V and 2 bases from J, the gap between germline ends came to 0 bases. The CDR3 DNA follows: TGCGCCAGCAGCCAAGGCAATCAGCCCCAGCATTTT. Protein product: CASSQGNQPQHF.

The V gene is TRBV11-2, the J gene TRBJ2-2; 9 bases are shared with TRBD1. Germline V gene sequence: CDR1 SGHAT, CDR2 FQNNGV. The trim removed 5 bases at V and 13 bases at J, leaving 5 bases unmatched. CDR3 size: 12 residues. DNA for the CDR3: TGTGCCAGCAGCCGACAGGGGGAGGTGCTGTTTTTT. The encoded protein is CASSRQGEVLFF. Using reference TRBV11-2 and TRBJ2-2 for the parts outside the CDR3, the full variable domain is EAGVAQSPRYKIIEKRQSVAFWCNPISGHATLYWYQQILGQGPKLLIQFQNNGVVDDSQLPKDRFSAERLKGVDSTLKIQPAKLEDSAVYLCASSRQGEVLFFGEGSRLTVL.

This clone was observed a single time. The chain employs TRBV7-2 and TRBJ2-7, with 11 bases lining up with TRBD1. Germline CDR1 reads SGHTA; CDR2 reads FQGNSA. The CDR3 is made up of 16 amino acids. With 6 bases clipped from V and 3 bases from J, the junction kept 10 bases outside the gene matches. The CDR3 nucleotides are TGTGCCAGCAGAACACGGGGGACAGGGGGGGACTACGAGCAGTACTTC. Encoded protein: CASRTRGTGGDYEQYF. The full variable domain, with the rest looked up from reference TRBV7-2 and TRBJ2-7, is GAGVSQSPSNKVTEKGKDVELRCDPISGHTALYWYRQSLGQGLEFLIYFQGNSAPDKSGLPSDRFSAERTGGSVSTLTIQRTQQEDSAVYLCASRTRGTGGDYEQYFGPGTRLTVT.

This chain links TRBV10-3 with TRBJ2-5; a weak D match, TRBD1 (5 bases). The V gene lost 3 bases and the J gene lost 1 base, with 9 bases spanning the gap. The CDR3 runs 14 residues. Germline CDR1 ENHRY, CDR2 SYGVKD. The CDR3 coding sequence is TGTGCCATCAGTGAAGGGGCGGCCCAAGAGACCCAGTACTTC. This translates into CAISEGAAQETQYF.

The chain links TRBV7-9 to TRBJ2-7; D perhaps matches TRBD2 (7 bases). The CDR3 extends over 16 amino acids. Per the germline V gene, CDR1 is SEHNR and CDR2 is FQNEAQ (reference sequence). V lost 2 bases and J lost 0, with 14 bases in between. CDR3 loop: CASSLYGGLSSYEQYF. The CDR3 region has the DNA TGTGCCAGCAGCTTATACGGGGGGCTGAGCTCCTACGAGCAGTACTTC.

On this clone: One end of the junction does not line up with germline, which may come from a read error. V and J are TRBV7-8 and TRBJ1-2, with D possibly TRBD1 on 6 matching bases. From germline, CDR1 is SGHVS and CDR2 FQNEAQ. This CDR3 has 18 amino acids. This CDR3 is CASSLAGTSTAVNYGYTF. The CDR3 DNA is TGTGCCAGCAGCCTAGCGGGGACATCGACGGCGGTTAACTATGGCTACACCTTC.

The CDR3 sequence: CASREVNTEAFF. DNA of the CDR3: TGTGCCAGCAGGGAAGTGAACACTGAAGCTTTCTTT. The rearrangement links TRBV28 to TRBJ1-1, with D hard to call. The CDR3 totals 12 residues. Germline V gene data show CDR1 as MDHEN and CDR2 as SYDVKM. Between the trimmed V and J ends, which lost 6 bases and 0 bases, there was a span of 5 bases.

This clone was recorded a few times. The genes are TRBV4-2 and TRBJ2-5; TRBD1 aligns across 8 bases. Germline loops: CDR1 LGHNA, CDR2 YNFKEQ. This CDR3 spans 14 amino acids. Unmatched junction bases numbered 2, after V lost 0 bases and J lost 5 bases. The CDR3 bases are TGTGCCAGCAGCCAAGATTACAGGGGGGAGACCCAGTACTTC. Amino acid sequence: CASSQDYRGETQYF.

This clone has just one count. The chain has TRBV2 and TRBJ1-3; D is perhaps TRBD1 (6 bases). The V end lost 6 bases, the J end lost 2 bases, and 8 bases lay between the germline ends. Germline V gives CDR1 SNHLY, CDR2 FYNNEI. The CDR3 is 13 amino acids. This chain's CDR3 is CASRAGAGNTIYF. The CDR3 region has the DNA TGTGCCAGCAGGGCAGGGGCTGGAAACACCATATATTTT. The whole variable domain, filled in from reference TRBV2 and TRBJ1-3, reads EPEVTQTPSHQVTQMGQEVILRCVPISNHLYFYWYRQILGQKVEFLVSFYNNEISEKSEIFDDQFSVERPDGSNFTLKIRSTKLEDSAMYFCASRAGAGNTIYFGEGSWLTVV.